This T cell receptor beta chain was recovered during a study of CD8+ T cells in alopecia areata. TCR sequencing used cDNA made by reverse transcription of extracted RNA. Produced via immunoSEQ multiplex PCR; TCRdb's table is partial and in-frame only. The sample yields about 220,000 clones, about 58% seen once. Noted treatment: oral pan-JAK inhibitor, 5-10 mg twice daily. CDR1 and CDR2 (germline): LGHNA, YSLEER. The CDR3 spans 17 residues. The V gene lost 0 bases and the J gene lost 0 bases, with 14 bases spanning the gap. The sample was CD4+ T cells sorted from blood, taken at week 4, from a patient treated with tofacitinib. The chain employs TRBV4-3 and TRBJ1-2; maybe TRBD1 (5 bases). This sequence originates from a human donor with alopecia areata. CDR3 protein: CASSQDWGKPSNYGYTF. CDR3 nucleotide sequence: TGCGCCAGCAGCCAAGACTGGGGGAAACCCTCTAACTATGGCTACACCTTC.